This entry describes one T cell receptor (beta chain). Trimming took 6 bases from V and 7 from J; bases not matched to a gene: 9. In germline, CDR1 is SGHTA, CDR2 FQGNSA. The CDR3 loop spans 14 amino acids. The data stem from a study of T cells in Graves' hyperthyroidism and ophthalmopathy. The TCR beta CDR3 regions underwent amplification using RNA transcripts as the source. The study used the HTBI primer set for a first-round RT-PCR of the TCR CDR3. TCRdb re-called the multiplex PCR reads with MiXCR, one entry per CDR3 protein. Among fewer than 350,000 distinct CDR3 sequences listed, approximately 18% were seen once.

V and J are TRBV7-2 and TRBJ2-4, with 7 nucleotides matching TRBD2. The sequenced material came from blood. This receptor was identified in a woman aged 40-49 years with Graves' ophthalmopathy. The CDR3 loop reads CASSRREGGNIQYF. The DNA for the CDR3 is TGTGCCAGCAGTCGCCGAGAGGGAGGGAACATTCAGTACTTC.